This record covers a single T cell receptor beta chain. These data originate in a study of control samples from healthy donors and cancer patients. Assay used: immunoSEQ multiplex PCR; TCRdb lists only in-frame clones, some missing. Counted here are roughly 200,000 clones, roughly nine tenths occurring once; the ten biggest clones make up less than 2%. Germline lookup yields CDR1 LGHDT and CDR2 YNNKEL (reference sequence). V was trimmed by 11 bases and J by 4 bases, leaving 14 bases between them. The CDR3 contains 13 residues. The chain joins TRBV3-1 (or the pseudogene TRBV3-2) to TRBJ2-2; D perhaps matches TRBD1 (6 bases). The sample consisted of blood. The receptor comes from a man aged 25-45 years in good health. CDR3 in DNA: TGTGCCTCCGGGACACACCGCACCGGGGAGCTGTTTTTT. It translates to CASGTHRTGELFF.